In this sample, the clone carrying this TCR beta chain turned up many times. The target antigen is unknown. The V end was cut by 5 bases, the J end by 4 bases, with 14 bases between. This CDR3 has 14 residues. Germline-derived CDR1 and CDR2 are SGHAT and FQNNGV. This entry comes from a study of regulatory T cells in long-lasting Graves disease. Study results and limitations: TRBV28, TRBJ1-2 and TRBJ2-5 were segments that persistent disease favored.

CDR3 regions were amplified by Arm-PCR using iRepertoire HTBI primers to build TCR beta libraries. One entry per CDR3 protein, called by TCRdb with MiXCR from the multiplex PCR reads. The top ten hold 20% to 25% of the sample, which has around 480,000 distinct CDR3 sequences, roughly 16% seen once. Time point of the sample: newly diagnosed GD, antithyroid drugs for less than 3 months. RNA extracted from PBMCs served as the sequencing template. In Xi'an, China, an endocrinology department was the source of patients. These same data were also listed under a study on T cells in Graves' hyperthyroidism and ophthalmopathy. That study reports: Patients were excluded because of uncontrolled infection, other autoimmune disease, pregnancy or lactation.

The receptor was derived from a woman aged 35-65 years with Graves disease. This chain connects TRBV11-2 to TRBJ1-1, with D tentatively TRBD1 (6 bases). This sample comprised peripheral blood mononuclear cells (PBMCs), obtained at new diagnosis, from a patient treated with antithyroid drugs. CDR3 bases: TGTGCCAGCAGCCCACAGGGTGTAGGCACTGAAGCTTTCTTT. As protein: CASSPQGVGTEAFF.